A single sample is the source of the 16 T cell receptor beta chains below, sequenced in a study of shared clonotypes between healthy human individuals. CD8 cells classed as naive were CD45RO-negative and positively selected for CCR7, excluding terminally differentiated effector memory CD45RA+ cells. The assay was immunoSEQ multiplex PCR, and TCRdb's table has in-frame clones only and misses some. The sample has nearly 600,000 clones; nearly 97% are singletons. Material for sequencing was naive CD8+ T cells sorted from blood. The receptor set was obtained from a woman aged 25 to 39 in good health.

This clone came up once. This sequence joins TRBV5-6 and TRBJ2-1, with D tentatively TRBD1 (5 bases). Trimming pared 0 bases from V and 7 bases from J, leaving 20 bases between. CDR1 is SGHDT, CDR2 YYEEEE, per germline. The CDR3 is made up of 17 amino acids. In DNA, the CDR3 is TGTGCCAGCAGCTTGGCCACACGCTTCCCCCAGGGAAATGAGCAGTTCTTC. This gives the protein CASSLATRFPQGNEQFF.

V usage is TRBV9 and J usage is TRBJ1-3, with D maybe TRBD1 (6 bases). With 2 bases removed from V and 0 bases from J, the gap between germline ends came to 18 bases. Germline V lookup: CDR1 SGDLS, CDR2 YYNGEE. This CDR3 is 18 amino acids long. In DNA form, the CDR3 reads TGTGCCAGCAGCGTCGACCCGGGACATAGAAGCTCTGGAAACACCATATATTTT. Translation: CASSVDPGHRSSGNTIYF.

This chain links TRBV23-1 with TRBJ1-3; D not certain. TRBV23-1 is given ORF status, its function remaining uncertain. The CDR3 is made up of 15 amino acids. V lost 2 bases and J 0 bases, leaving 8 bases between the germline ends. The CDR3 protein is CASSQPGRSGNTIYF. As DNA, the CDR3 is TGCGCCAGCAGTCAACCAGGACGCTCTGGAAACACCATATATTTT.

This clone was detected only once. The CDR3 protein is CASSSDKPQETQYF. CDR3 sequence (DNA): TGTGCCAGCAGTTCGGACAAGCCTCAAGAGACCCAGTACTTC. J is TRBJ2-5 and V is TRBV28; weak D call: TRBD1 (5 bases). This CDR3 region has 14 residues. Germline V gene lookup returns CDR1 MDHEN and CDR2 SYDVKM. V was pared by 4 bases and J by 2 bases, with 11 bases between.

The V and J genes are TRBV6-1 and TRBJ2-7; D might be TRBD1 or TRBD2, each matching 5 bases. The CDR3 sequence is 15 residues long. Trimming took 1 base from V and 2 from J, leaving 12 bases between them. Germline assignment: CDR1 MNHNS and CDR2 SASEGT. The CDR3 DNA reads TGTGCCAGCAGTGAAGTGGGGACCCTAACCTACGAGCAGTACTTC. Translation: CASSEVGTLTYEQYF.

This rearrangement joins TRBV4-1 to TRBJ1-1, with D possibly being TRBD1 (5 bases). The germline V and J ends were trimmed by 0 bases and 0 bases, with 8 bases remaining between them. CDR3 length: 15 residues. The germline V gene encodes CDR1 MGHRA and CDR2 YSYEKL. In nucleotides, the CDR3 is TGCGCCAGCAGCCAAGAGCAGGACATGAACACTGAAGCTTTCTTT. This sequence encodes CASSQEQDMNTEAFF.

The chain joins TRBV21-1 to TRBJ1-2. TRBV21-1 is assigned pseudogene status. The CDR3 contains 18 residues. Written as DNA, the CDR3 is TGTGCCAGCAGCACGACGAGGCGGCGGGGCAGAATTAACTATGGCTACACCTTC. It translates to CASSTTRRRGRINYGYTF.

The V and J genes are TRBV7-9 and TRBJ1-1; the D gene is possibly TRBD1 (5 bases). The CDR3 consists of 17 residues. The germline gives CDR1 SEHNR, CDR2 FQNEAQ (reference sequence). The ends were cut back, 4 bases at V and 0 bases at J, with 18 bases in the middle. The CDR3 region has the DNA TGTGCCAGCAGCTCCCCCCCCGGGACGGTTCTGAACACTGAAGCTTTCTTT. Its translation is CASSSPPGTVLNTEAFF.

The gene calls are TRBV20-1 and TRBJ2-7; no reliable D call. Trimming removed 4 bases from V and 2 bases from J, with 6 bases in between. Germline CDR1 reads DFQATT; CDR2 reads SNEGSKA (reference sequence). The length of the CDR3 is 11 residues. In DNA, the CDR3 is TGCAGTGCTACCCAAACCTACGAGCAGTACTTC. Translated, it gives CSATQTYEQYF.

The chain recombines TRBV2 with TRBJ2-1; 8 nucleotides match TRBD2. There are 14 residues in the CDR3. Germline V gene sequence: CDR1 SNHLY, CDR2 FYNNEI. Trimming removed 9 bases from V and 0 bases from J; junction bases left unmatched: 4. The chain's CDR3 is CARTLADSYNEQFF. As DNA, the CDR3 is TGTGCCAGGACACTAGCGGACTCCTACAATGAGCAGTTCTTC.

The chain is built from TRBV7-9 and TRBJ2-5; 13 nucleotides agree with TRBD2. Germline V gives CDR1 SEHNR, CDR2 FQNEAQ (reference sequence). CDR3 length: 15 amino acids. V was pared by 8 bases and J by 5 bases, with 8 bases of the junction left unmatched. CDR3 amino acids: CASAEGTSGIETQYF. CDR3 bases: TGTGCCAGCGCCGAGGGGACTAGCGGGATCGAGACCCAGTACTTC.

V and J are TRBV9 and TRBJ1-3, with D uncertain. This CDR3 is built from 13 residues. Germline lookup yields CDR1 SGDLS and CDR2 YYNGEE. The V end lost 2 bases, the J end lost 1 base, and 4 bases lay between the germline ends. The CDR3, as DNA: TGTGCCAGCAGCGTGGCGTCTGGAAACACCATATATTTT. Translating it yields CASSVASGNTIYF.

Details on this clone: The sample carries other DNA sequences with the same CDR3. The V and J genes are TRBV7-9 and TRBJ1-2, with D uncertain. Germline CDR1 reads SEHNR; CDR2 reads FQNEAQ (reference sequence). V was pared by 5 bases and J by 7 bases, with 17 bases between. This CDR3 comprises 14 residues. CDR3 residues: CASSPGQEWLGYTF. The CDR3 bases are TGTGCCAGCAGCCCCGGGCAGGAGTGGCTTGGCTACACCTTC.

The CDR3 spells CATQEGSEQFF. The CDR3 DNA reads TGTGCCACCCAAGAAGGTAGTGAGCAGTTCTTC. This chain connects TRBV27 to TRBJ2-1; D remains unclear. The ends were cut back, 10 bases at V and 9 bases at J, with 13 bases in the middle. The length of the CDR3 is 11 residues. Germline lookup yields CDR1 MNHEY and CDR2 SMNVEV (reference sequence).

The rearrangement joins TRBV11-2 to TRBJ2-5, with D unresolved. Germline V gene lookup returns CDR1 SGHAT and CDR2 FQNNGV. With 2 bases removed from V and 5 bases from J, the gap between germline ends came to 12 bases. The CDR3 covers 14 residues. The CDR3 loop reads CASSLQKISETQYF. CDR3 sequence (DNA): TGTGCCAGCAGCTTACAGAAAATAAGCGAGACCCAGTACTTC.

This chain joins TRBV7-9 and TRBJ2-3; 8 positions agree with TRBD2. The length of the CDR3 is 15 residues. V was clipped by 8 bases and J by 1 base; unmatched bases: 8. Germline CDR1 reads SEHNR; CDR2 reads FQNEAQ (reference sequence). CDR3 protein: CASLPGGAGTDTQYF. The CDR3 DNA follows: TGTGCCAGCCTCCCGGGGGGGGCAGGCACAGATACGCAGTATTTT. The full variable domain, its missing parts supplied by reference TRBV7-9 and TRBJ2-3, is DTGVSQNPRHKITKRGQNVTFRCDPISEHNRLYWYRQTLGQGPEFLTYFQNEAQLEKSRLLSDRFSAERPKGSFSTLEIQRTEQGDSAMYLCASLPGGAGTDTQYFGPGTRLTVL.